This entry is about one TCR beta chain. What it recognizes is unknown. A read error may account for a junction end that differs from germline. This record comes from a study of T cells after posttransplantation cyclophosphamide. The study, taken as a whole, reports: TRB overlap between skin or GI tissue T cells and blood was limited.

The CDR3 contains 14 residues. CDR1 and CDR2 from the germline V gene are SGHRS and YFSETQ. Clones were sequenced by immunoSEQ multiplex PCR, and TCRdb holds only the in-frame ones, with some missing. This repertoire shows around 66,000 clones, roughly 93% found once; its top ten account for about 3.1%. This TCR was recovered from a woman aged 30 to 39 in good health and a related stem cell transplant donor. This chain connects TRBV5-1 to TRBJ1-1, with a possible D match to TRBD1 (5 bases). The sequenced sample was PBMCs. This CDR3 reads CASARGPGNAEAFF. The CDR3 DNA follows: TGCGCCAGCGCCCGGGGCCCGGGGAACGCTGAAGCTTTCTTT.